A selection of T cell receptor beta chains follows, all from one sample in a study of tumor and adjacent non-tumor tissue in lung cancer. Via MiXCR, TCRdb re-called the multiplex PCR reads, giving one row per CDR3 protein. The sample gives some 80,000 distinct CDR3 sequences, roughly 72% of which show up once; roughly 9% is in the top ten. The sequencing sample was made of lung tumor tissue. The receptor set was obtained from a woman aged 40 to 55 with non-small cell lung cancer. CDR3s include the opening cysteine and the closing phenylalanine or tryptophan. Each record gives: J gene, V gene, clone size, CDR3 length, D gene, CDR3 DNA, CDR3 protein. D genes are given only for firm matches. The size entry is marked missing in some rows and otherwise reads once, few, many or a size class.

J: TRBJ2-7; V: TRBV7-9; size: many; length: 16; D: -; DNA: TGTGCCAGCAGCTTAGCTCTTGCGGCAGGGGGGGATGAGCAGTACTTC; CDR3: CASSLALAAGGDEQYF
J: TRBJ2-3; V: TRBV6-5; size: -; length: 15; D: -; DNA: TGTGCCAACAGTTACGCCACAGGGACCACAGATACGCATTATTTT; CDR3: CANSYATGTTDTHYF
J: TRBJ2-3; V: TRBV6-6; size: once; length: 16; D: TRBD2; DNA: TGTGCCAGCAGTTATCTGCTAGCGGATGGGCCTAATACGCAGTATTTT; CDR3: CASSYLLADGPNTQYF
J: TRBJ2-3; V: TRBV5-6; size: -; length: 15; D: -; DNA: TGTGCCACCAGCTCGGGTATCCCTAGCACAGATACGCAGTATTTT; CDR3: CATSSGIPSTDTQYF
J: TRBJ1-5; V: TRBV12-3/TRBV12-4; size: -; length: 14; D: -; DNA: TGTGCCAACAGTTTCCCAGGACTCAATCAGCCCCAGCATTTT; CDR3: CANSFPGLNQPQHF
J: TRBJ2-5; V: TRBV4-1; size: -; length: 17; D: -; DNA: TGCGCCAGCAGCCGAATTCGCGGGACAGACTATCAAGAGACCCAGTACTTC; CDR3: CASSRIRGTDYQETQYF
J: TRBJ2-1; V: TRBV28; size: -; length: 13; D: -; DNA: TGTGTCAGCAGTTTATTTCCAGCGGGCCCCGGGATCTTC; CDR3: CVSSLFPAGPGIF
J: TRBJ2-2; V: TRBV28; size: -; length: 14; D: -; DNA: TGTGCCAACAGCAGGCAAATGGGTATCGGGGAGTTGTTTTTT; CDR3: CANSRQMGIGELFF
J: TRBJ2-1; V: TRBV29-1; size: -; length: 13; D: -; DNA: TGCATCCATGCCGGGATTAGGTACAATGAGGAGTTCTTC; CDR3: CIHAGIRYNEEFF
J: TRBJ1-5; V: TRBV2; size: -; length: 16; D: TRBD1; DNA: TGTGTCAGCAGTGAGCCCGGGACAGGGACTCAACAGCCCCAGCATTTT; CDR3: CVSSEPGTGTQQPQHF
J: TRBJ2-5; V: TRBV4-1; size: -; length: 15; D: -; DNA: TGCGCCAGTAGCCAAAGGTTGGAGACACAAGAGACCCAGTACTTC; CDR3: CASSQRLETQETQYF
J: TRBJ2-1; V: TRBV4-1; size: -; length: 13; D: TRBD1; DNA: TGCGCCACAGCACAGGGGGCGGACGCTGAGCTATTCTTC; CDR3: CATAQGADAELFF
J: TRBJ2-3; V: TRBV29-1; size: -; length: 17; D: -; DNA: TGCAGCGTTGGGGGCTTAGGACTGGCGGTAGTTAGAGATACGCAGTATTTT; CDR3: CSVGGLGLAVVRDTQYF
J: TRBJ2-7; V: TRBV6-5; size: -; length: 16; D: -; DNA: TGTGCCAGCAGGCATTCCCCGGGCCAGACCAGCTACGAGCAGTACTTC; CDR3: CASRHSPGQTSYEQYF
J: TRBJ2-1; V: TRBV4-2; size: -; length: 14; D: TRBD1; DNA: TGTGCCAGCAGTCAGGCAGACAGGGACAATGAGCAGTTCTTC; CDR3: CASSQADRDNEQFF
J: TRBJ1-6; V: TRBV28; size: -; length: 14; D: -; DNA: TGTGCCAGCAGGAGGGACGGCATTAATTCACCCCTCCACTTT; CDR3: CASRRDGINSPLHF
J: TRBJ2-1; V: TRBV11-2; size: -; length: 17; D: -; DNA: TGTGCCAGTAGCTATTTCCTGGGAACGGCTACCTACAATGAGCAGTTCTTC; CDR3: CASSYFLGTATYNEQFF
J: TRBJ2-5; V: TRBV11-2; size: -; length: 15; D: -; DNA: TGTGCCAGCAACTTTTCCTTGGGAGAGGGTGTGACCCAGTACTTC; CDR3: CASNFSLGEGVTQYF
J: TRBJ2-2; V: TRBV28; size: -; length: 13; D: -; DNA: TGTGCTAGCAGAAGGACAGTCACCTGGGAGCTGTTTTTT; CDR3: CASRRTVTWELFF
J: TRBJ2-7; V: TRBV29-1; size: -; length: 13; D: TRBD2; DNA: TGCAGCGTTGGGATTTTTCGGGGGGACGAGCAGTACTTC; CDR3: CSVGIFRGDEQYF
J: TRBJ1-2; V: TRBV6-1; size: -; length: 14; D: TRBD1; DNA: TGTGCCAGCATGACACAGGGGAGGGACTATGACTACACCTTC; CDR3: CASMTQGRDYDYTF
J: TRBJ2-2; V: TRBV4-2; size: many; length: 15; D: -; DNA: TGTGCCAGCAGCCAAGTGAGCGGCAACACCGGGGAGCTGTTTTTT; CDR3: CASSQVSGNTGELFF
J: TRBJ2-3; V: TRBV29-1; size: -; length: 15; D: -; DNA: TGCAACGTCGAAAGGATTAGCGCGCGGGCAGATACGCAGTATTTT; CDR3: CNVERISARADTQYF
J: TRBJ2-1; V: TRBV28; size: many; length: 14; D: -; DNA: TGTGCCAGCAGTTTCGCAGGGGAGGTCAATGAGCAGTTCTTC; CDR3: CASSFAGEVNEQFF
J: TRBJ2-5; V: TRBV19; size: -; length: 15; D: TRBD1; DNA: TGTGCCATTAGTACTTCGGGACAGATGCAGGAGACCCAGTACTTC; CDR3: CAISTSGQMQETQYF
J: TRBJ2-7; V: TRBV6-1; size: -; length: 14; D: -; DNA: TGTGCCAGCAGTGAATGGGCGACATCCTACGAACAGTACTTC; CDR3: CASSEWATSYEQYF
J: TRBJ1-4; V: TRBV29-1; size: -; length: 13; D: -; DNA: TGCAGCGTTGTAAGACAGCGGAATGAAAAACTGCTTTTT; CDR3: CSVVRQRNEKLLF
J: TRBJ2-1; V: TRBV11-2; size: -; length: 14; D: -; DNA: TGTGCCAGCCACATCCCCGGAGCTGTGGGTGAGGAGTTATTC; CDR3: CASHIPGAVGEELF
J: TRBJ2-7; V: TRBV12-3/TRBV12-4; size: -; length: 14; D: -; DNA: TGTGCCAGCAGTTGGCGTGGGACTCTCAATGAGCAGTACTTC; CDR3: CASSWRGTLNEQYF
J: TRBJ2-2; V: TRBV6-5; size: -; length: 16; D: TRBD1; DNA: TGTGCCAGCAGTAACCCCCGGGGCTGGGTCACAGGGGAGATGTTTTTT; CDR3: CASSNPRGWVTGEMFF
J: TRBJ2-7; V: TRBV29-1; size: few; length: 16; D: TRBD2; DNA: TGCAGCGTTGGGGCTTTGGGGGGGATTTCTTCGCACGAGCAGTACTTC; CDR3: CSVGALGGISSHEQYF
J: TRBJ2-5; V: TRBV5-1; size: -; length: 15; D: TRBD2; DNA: TGCGCCAGCAGCTTTAACGGGGGGACCACGGCGACCCAGTACTTC; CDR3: CASSFNGGTTATQYF
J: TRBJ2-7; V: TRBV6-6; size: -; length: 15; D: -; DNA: TGTACCAGCAGTTACCCCGGGGGTCGCTCCTACGAGCAGTGCTTC; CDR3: CTSSYPGGRSYEQCF
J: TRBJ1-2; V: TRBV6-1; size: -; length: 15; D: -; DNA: TGTGCCAGCAGTGAAGCACATGGGAATGACTATGGCTACACCTTC; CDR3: CASSEAHGNDYGYTF
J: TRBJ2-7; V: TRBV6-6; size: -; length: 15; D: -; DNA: TGTGACAGCAGCCAGGGCTCACAGGCCTACTACGAGCAGTACTTC; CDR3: CDSSQGSQAYYEQYF
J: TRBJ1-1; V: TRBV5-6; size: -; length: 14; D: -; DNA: TGTACCAGCAGCTTCGGGGACCGTAGCACTGAAGCTTTCTTT; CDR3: CTSSFGDRSTEAFF
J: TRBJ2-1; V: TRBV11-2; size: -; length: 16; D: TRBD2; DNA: TGTACCAGCAGCTTAGGGCCACTAGCGGGGCGCAATGATCAGCTCTTC; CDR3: CTSSLGPLAGRNDQLF
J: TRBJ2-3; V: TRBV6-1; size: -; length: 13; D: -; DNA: TGTGCCAGGGGCGTGGTCAACACAGATACGCAGTATTTT; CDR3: CARGVVNTDTQYF
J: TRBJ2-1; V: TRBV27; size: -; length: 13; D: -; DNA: TGTGCCAGCAGTTTATTTATTTACAATGAGCAGTTCTTC; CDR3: CASSLFIYNEQFF
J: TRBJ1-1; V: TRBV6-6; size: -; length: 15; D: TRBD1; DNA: TGTGTCAGCAGCCACGACAGGGTTGTAAACACTGAAGCTTTCTTT; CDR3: CVSSHDRVVNTEAFF
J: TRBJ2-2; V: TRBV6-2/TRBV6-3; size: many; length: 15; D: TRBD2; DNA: TGTGCCAGCAGCCGACTAGCGACGCTACCCGGGGAGCTGTTTTTT; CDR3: CASSRLATLPGELFF
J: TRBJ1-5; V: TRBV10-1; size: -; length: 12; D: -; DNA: TGCCCCAGCGGTGAGTCGGGCCAGCCTCAGCATTTT; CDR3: CPSGESGQPQHF
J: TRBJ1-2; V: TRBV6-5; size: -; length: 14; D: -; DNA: TGTGCCAGCTGTGACGCGGGGAGGGCCTATGGCTACACCTTC; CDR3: CASCDAGRAYGYTF
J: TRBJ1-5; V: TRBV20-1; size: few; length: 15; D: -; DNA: TGCAGTGCTAGAGATCTGGACGGGAGCAATCAGTTCCAGCATTTT; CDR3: CSARDLDGSNQFQHF
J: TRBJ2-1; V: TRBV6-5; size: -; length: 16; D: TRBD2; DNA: TGTGCCATCAATTACTCGGGGGGTGCGTATGGGGATGAGCAGTTCTTC; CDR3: CAINYSGGAYGDEQFF
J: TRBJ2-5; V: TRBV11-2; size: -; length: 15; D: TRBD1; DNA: TGTGCCAGCAGTCTAGCCACAGGGGTAGGGGAGACCAAGTACTTC; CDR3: CASSLATGVGETKYF
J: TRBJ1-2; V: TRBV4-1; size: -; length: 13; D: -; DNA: TGCGCCAGCAGCAAGCATGCTACCTATGACTACACCTTC; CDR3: CASSKHATYDYTF
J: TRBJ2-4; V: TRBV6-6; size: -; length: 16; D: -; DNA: TGTGCCAGCAGTTACGGCGGGAATATGACCAAAAACATTCAGTACTTC; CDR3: CASSYGGNMTKNIQYF
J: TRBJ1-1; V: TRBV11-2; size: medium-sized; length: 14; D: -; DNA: TGTGCCAGCAGCTTAGATAGCAGGGTGGTGGTAGCTTTCTTT; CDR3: CASSLDSRVVVAFF
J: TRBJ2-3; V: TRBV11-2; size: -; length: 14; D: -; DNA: TGTGCCAGCAGCGGGACTCTCGGGGCAGATACGCAGTATTTT; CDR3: CASSGTLGADTQYF
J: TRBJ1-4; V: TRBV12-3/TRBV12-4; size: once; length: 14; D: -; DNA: TGTGACAGCAGTTTGGGGCAGAGGAATGAAAAACTGTTTTTT; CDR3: CDSSLGQRNEKLFF
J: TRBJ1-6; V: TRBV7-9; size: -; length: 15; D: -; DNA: TGTGCCAGCAGCCCTACGGGCTCAGCGGATTCACCCCTCCACTTT; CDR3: CASSPTGSADSPLHF
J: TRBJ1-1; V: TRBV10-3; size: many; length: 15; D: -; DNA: TGTGCCATCAGTGAGTCGCAAGGGAGAGGCACTGAAGCTTTCTTT; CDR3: CAISESQGRGTEAFF